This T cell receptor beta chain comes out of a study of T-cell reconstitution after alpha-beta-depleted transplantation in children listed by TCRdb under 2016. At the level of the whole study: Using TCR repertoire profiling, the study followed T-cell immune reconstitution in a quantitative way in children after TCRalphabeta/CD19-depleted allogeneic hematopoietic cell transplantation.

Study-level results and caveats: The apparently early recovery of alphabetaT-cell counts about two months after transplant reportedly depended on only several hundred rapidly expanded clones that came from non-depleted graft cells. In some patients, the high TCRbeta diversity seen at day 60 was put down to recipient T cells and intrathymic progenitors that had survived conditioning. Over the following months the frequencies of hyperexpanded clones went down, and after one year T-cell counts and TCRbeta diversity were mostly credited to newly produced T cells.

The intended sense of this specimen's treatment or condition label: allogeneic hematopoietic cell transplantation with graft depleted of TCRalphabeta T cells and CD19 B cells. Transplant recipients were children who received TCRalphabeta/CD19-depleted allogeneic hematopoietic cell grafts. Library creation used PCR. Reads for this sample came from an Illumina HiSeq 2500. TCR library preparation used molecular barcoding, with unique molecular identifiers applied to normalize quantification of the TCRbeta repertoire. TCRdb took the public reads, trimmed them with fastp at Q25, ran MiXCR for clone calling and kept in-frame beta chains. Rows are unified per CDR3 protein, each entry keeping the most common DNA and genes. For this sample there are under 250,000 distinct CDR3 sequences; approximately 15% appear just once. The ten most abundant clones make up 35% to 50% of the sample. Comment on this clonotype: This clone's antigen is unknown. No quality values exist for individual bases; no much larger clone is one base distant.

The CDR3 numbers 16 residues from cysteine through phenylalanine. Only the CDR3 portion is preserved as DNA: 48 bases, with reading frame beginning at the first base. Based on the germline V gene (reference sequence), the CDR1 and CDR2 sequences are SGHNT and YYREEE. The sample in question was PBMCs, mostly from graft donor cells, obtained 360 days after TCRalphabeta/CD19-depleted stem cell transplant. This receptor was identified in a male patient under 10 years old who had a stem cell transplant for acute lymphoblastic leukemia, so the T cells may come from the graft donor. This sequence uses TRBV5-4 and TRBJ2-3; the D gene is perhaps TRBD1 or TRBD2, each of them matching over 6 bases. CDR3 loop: CVEECVRKRGADTQYF. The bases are TGTGTTGAAGAGTGTGTCCGGAAGAGGGGGGCAGATACGCAGTATTTT.